What follows describes a single T cell receptor beta chain. Which antigen it targets is not known. Per-nucleotide qualities are absent, and no much larger clonotype sits a single base away. In Seattle, one collaborating source enrolled patients while the infection was active and tracked those patients longitudinally over the course of disease. The collaborating institutions used their own protocols to collect whole blood in K2EDTA tubes. For TCRbeta analysis, collaborators shipped samples as frozen whole blood, isolated PBMCs, or DNA extracted from either of those sample types. TCRbeta CDR3 regions were amplified from genomic DNA using the immunoSEQ Assay, a bias-controlled multiplex PCR. Processing in the source paper ran as follows. Nucleated cell counts per sample were estimated from amplification of reference gene primers within the assay. Sequence reads were collapsed and filtered to measure the absolute abundance of every unique TCRbeta CDR3 rearrangement. For each sample, productive Simpson clonality was calculated by taking the square root of Simpson's diversity index across productive rearrangements. This is the immuneACCESS table as TCRdb keeps it, with only in-frame sequences that have V and J called. A part of the clones is gone; compared with another copy, unresolved V genes explain less than half, and the rest is unexplained. V, J and clone size are taken as reported in that table, and D and trimming were inferred from the DNA itself. The sample table holds some 90,000 clones, of which approximately 90% were seen once. The ten largest clones represent 15% to 20% of the sample.

The germline V gene yields MDHEN for CDR1 and SYDVKM for CDR2. From the cysteine through the phenylalanine, the CDR3 covers 16 amino acids. Just CDR3 DNA is preserved here, 48 bases in frame from base 1. A distance of 20 bases separates the germline ends of V and J, which lose 8 bases and 2 bases respectively. This specimen belongs to a study of blood T cell repertoires in COVID-19 (dated by TCRdb to about 2020). Some background on the complete study: The collaborator samples originated in the United States, Italy and Spain and spanned the acute and convalescent phases of COVID-19. The prospective study material was composed of cDNA or gDNA derived from T cells, B-cell-depleted T cells, or PBMCs. Deeply sampled blood TCRbeta repertoires from subjects exposed to, actively infected with, or recovered from COVID-19 were included in the dataset. The repertoires were released in a freely available public database intended as a resource for research on the immune response to SARS-CoV-2. Samples were obtained from the ongoing ImmuneRACE study (first 160 participants) and from approximately 1,200 subjects provided by 6 global collaborators. Nearly every sample came with metadata listing a de-identified subject ID, COVID-19 status, age in years and sex. Where available, HLA class I and class II types were taken from metadata supplied by the sample provider and were not determined by assay-based typing.

Results and caveats for the whole study, not just this receptor: How much clinical and demographic metadata was included differed by source and by participant, and the metadata was provided uncurated.

The specimen was peripheral blood. The receptor chain draws on TRBV28 and TRBJ2-3; tentative D gene TRBD2, with 7 bases matching. This sequence originates from a woman in her fifties or sixties with COVID-19, enrolled during active disease. For the CDR3, the sequence is CASPPPRRGLTDTQYF. At the DNA level, the sequence is TGTGCCAGCCCCCCTCCAAGGCGGGGGCTCACAGATACGCAGTATTTT.